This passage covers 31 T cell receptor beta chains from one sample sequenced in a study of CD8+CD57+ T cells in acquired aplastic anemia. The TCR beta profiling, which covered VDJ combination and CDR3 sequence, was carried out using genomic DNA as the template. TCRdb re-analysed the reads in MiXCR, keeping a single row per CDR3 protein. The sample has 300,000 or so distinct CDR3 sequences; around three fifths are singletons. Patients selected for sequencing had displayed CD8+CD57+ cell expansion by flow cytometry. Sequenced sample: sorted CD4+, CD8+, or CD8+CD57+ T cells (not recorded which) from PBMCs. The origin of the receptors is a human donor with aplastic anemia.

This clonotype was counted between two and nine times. This CDR3 is CASSYSTQLAGGNTGELFF. DNA for the CDR3: TGTGCCAGCAGTTACTCGACGCAACTTGCGGGAGGAAACACCGGGGAGCTGTTTTTT. The gene calls are TRBV6-2 or TRBV6-3 and TRBJ2-2; TRBD2 matches at 8 bases. V shed 0 bases, J shed 2 bases, and the junction held 11 bases outside the gene matches. The CDR3 totals 19 residues. Germline V CDR1 and CDR2: MNHEY, SVGEGT.

CDR3 nucleotide sequence: TGCACCGGGACTAGCGGGAACAAAGGTGAGCAGTTCTTC. Translated: CTGTSGNKGEQFF. This sequence joins TRBV29-1 and TRBJ2-1, with TRBD2 identical over 13 bases. This CDR3 spans 13 amino acids. Germline CDR1 and CDR2: SQVTM and ANQGSEA.

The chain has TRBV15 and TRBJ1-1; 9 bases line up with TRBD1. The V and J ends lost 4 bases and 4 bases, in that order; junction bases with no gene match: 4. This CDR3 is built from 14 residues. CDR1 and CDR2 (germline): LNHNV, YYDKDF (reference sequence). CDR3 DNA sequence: TGTGCCACCAGCACCGGACAGGGGAGCACTGAAGCTTTCTTT. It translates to CATSTGQGSTEAFF.

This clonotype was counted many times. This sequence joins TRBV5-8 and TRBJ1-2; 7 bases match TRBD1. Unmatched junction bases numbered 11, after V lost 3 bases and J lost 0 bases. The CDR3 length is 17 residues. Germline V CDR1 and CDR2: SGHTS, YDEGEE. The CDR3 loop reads CASSWGPEGASNYGYTF. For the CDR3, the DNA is TGTGCCAGCAGCTGGGGCCCTGAGGGGGCCTCTAACTATGGCTACACCTTC. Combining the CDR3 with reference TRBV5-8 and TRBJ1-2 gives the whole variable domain EAGVTQSPTHLIKTRGQQATLRCSPISGHTSVYWYQQALGLGLQFLLWYDEGEERNRGNFPPRFSGRQFPNYSSELNVNALELEDSALYLCASSWGPEGASNYGYTFGSGTRLTVV.

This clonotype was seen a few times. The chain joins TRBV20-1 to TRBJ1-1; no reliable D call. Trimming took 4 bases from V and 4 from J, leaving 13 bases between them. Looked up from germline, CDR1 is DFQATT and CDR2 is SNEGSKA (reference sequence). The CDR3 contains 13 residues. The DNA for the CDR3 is TGCAGTGCTAAATCCAGTCCCGCCACTGAAGCTTTCTTT. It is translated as CSAKSSPATEAFF.

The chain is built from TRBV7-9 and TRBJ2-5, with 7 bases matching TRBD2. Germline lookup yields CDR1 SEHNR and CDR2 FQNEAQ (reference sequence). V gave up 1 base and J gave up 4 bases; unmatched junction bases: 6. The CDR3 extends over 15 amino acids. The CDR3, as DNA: TGTGCCAGCAGCTTAGGAGGGCCTAGCGGAGAGACCCAGTACTTC. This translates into CASSLGGPSGETQYF.

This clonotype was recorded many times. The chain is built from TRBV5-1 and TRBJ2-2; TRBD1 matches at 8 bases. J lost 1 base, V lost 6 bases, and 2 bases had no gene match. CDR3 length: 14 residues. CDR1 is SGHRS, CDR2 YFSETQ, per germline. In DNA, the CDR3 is TGCGCCAGCAAGGGACAGGAGAACACCGGGGAGCTGTTTTTT. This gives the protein CASKGQENTGELFF.

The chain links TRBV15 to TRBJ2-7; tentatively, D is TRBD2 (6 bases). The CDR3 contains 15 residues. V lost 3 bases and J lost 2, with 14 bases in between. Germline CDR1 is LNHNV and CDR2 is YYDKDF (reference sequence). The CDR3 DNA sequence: TGTGCCACCAGCAGCTCGGGGGATAAGGCCTACGAGCAGTACTTC. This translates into CATSSSGDKAYEQYF. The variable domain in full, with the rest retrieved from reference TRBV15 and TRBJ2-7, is DAMVIQNPRYQVTQFGKPVTLSCSQTLNHNVMYWYQQKSSQAPKLLFHYYDKDFNNEADTPDNFQSRRPNTSFCFLDIRSPGLGDTAMYLCATSSSGDKAYEQYFGPGTRLTVT.

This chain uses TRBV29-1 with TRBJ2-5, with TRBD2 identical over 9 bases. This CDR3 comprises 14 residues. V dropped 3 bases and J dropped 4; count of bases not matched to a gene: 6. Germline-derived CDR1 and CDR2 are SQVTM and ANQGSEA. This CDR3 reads CSVDGGGAAETQYF. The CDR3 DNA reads TGCAGCGTTGACGGCGGGGGGGCCGCAGAGACCCAGTACTTC. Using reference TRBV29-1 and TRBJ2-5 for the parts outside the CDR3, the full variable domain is SAVISQKPSRDICQRGTSLTIQCQVDSQVTMMFWYRQQPGQSLTLIATANQGSEATYESGFVIDKFPISRPNLTFSTLTVSNMSPEDSSIYLCSVDGGGAAETQYFGPGTRLLVL.

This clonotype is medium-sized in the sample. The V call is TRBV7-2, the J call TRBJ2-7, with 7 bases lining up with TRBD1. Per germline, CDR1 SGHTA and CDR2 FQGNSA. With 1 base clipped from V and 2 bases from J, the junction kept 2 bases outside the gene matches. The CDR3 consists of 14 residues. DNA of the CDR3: TGTGCCAGCAGCTTAGGGCAGGGGGCCTACGAGCAGTACTTC. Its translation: CASSLGQGAYEQYF.

This CDR3 is CAISGSVDSGANVLTF. In nucleotides, the CDR3 is TGTGCCATCAGTGGGTCGGTGGACTCTGGGGCCAACGTCCTGACTTTC. V usage is TRBV10-3 and J usage is TRBJ2-6; D remains unclear. The CDR3 runs to 16 residues. V lost 4 bases and J 0 bases, leaving 10 bases between the germline ends. The germline CDR1 and CDR2 sequences are ENHRY and SYGVKD.

As DNA, the CDR3 is TGTGCCAGCAGCTTGGCCCAAACAGGGTCATATGGCTACACCTTC. It codes for CASSLAQTGSYGYTF. The V gene is TRBV5-4, the J gene TRBJ1-2; tentative D call: TRBD1 (6 bases). CDR3 length: 15 amino acids. V gave up 0 bases and J gave up 5 bases, with 14 bases separating them. Germline loops: CDR1 SGHNT, CDR2 YYREEE (reference sequence).

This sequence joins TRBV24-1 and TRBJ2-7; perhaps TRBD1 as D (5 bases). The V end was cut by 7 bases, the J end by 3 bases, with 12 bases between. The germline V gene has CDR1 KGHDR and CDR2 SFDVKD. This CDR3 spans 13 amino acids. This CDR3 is CATSRARDYEQYF. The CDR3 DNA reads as TGTGCCACCAGCCGGGCCAGGGACTACGAGCAGTACTTC.

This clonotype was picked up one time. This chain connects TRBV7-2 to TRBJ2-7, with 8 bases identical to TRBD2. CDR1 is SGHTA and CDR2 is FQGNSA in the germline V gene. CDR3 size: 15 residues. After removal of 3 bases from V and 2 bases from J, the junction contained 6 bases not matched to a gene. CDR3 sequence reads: CASSFDRGGTYEQYF. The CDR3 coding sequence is TGTGCCAGCAGCTTCGACCGGGGGGGGACCTACGAGCAGTACTTC.

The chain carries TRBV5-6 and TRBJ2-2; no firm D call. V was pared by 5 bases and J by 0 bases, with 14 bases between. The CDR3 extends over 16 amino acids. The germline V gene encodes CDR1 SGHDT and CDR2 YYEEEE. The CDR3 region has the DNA TGTGCCAGCAGTCAATCCAGGACGCCGAACACCGGGGAGCTGTTTTTT. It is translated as CASSQSRTPNTGELFF.

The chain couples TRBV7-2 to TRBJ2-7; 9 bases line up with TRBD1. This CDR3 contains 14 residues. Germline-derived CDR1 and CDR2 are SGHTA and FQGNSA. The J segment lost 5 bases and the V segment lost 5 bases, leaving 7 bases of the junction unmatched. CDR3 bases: TGTGCCAGCAGCCTCGGACAGGGGTTCGACGAGCAGTACTTC. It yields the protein CASSLGQGFDEQYF.

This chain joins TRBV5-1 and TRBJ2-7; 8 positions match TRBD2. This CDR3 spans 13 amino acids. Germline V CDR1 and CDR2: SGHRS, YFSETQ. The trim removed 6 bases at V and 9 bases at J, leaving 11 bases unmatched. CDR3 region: CASKPISGDVQYF. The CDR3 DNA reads TGCGCCAGCAAACCGATTAGCGGGGATGTGCAGTACTTC.

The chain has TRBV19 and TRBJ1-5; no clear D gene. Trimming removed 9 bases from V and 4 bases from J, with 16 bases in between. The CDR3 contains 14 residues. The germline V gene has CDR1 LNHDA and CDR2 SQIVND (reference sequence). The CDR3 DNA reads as TGTGCCAGCATTAGTACGTTCCTTAATCAGCCCCAGCATTTT. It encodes CASISTFLNQPQHF.

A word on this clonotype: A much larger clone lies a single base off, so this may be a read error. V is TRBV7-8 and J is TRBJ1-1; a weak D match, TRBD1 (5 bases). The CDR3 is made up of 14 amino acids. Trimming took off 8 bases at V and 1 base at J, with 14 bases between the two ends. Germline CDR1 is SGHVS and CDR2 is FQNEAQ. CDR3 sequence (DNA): TGTGCCAGCTTACCCCGGGGCGGGAACACTGAAGCTTTCTTT. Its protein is CASLPRGGNTEAFF.

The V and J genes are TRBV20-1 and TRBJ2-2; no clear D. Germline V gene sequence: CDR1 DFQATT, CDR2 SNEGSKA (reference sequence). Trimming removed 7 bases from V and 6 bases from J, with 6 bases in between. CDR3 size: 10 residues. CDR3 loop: CSVQSGELFF. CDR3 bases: TGCAGTGTTCAGTCCGGGGAGCTGTTTTTT.

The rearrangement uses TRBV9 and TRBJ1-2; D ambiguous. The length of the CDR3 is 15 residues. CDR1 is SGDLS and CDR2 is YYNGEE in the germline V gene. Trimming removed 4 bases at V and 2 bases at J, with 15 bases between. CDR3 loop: CASSPFSDWNYGYTF. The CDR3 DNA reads TGTGCCAGCAGCCCCTTTTCGGACTGGAACTATGGCTACACCTTC. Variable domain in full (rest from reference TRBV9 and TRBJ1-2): DSGVTQTPKHLITATGQRVTLRCSPRSGDLSVYWYQQSLDQGLQFLIQYYNGEERAKGNILERFSAQQFPDLHSELNLSSLELGDSALYFCASSPFSDWNYGYTFGSGTRLTVV.

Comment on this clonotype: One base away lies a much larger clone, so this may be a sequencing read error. In nucleotides, the CDR3 is TGTGCCAGCCCACTAGCGGGGGGGCCAGGTCACGAGCAGTACTTC. Protein sequence: CASPLAGGPGHEQYF. The J gene is TRBJ2-7, the V gene TRBV18; TRBD2 matches 13 bases. Per germline, CDR1 KGHSH and CDR2 LQKENI. Unmatched junction bases numbered 9, after V lost 8 bases and J lost 5 bases. This CDR3 has 15 amino acids.

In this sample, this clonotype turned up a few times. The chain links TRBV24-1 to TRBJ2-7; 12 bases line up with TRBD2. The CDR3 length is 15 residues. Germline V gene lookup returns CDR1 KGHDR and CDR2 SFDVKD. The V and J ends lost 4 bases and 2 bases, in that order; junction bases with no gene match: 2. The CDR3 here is CATSDPSGRAYEQYF. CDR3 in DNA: TGTGCCACCAGTGACCCTAGCGGGAGGGCCTACGAGCAGTACTTC.

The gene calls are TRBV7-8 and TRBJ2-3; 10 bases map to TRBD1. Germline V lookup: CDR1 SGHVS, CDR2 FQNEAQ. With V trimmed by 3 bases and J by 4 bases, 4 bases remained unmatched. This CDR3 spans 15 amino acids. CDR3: CASSLGQGRSDTQYF. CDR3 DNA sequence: TGTGCCAGCAGCTTGGGACAGGGGCGGTCAGATACGCAGTATTTT.

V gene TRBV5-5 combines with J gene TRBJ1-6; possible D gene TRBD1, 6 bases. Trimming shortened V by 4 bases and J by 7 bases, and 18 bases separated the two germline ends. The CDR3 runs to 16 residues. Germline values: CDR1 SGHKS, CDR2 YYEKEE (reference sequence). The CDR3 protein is CASSHSGAGWNSPLHF. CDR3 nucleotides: TGTGCCAGCAGCCATTCGGGGGCAGGGTGGAATTCACCCCTCCACTTT.

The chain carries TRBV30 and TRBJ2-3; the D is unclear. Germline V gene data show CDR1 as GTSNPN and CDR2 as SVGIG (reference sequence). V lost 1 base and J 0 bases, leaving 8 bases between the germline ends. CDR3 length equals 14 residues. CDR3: CAWSESSSTDTQYF. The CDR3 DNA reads TGTGCCTGGAGTGAATCTTCTAGCACAGATACGCAGTATTTT.

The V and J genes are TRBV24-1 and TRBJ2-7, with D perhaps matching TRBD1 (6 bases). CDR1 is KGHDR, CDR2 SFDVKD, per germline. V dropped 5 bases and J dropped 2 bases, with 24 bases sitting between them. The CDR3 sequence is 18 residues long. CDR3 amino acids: CATSAESWGQGTAYEQYF. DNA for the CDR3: TGTGCCACCAGTGCCGAAAGCTGGGGGCAGGGCACCGCCTACGAGCAGTACTTC.

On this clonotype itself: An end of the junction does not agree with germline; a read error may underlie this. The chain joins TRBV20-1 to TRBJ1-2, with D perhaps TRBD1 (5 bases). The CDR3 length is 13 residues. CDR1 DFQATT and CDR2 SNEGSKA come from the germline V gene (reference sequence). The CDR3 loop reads CSASQGSNYGCTF. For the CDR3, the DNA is TGCAGTGCTAGTCAGGGTTCTAACTATGGCTGCACCTTC.

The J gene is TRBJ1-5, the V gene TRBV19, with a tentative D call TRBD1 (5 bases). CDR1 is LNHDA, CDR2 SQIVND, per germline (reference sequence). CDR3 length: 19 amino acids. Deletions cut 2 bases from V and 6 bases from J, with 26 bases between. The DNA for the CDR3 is TGTGCCAGTAGTATATTAAGGGGAGGGGCCGCAGGGAGGGCTCAGCCCCAGCATTTT. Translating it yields CASSILRGGAAGRAQPQHF.

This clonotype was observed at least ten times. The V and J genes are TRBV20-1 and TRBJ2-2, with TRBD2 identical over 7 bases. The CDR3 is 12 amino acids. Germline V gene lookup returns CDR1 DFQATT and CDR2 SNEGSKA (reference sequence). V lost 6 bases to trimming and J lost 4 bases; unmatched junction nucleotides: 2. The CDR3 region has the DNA TGCAGTGCCGGACTAGTCACCGGGGAGCTGTTTTTT. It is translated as CSAGLVTGELFF.

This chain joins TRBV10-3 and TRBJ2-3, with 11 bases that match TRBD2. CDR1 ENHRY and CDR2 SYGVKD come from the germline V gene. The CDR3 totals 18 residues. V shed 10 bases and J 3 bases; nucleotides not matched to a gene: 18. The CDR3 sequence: CATKAGLAGGPRTDTQYF. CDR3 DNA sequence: TGTGCCACGAAAGCGGGGCTAGCGGGGGGTCCTAGGACAGATACGCAGTATTTT.